A single sample gave rise to the 5 T cell receptor beta chains below, sequenced in a study of CD8+ T cells in alopecia areata. Sequencing relied on a cDNA template that was reverse transcribed from extracted RNA. Assay: immunoSEQ multiplex PCR; the TCRdb copy retains only in-frame clones and omits some. The profile shows fewer than 150,000 clones, 55% to 60% of them singletons. Treatment meaning: oral pan-JAK inhibitor, 5-10 mg twice daily. This sample comprised CD4+ T cells sorted from blood, obtained at week 24, from a patient treated with tofacitinib. The receptors were gathered from a human donor with alopecia areata.

The chain uses TRBV9 and TRBJ2-3, with D tentatively TRBD2 (5 bases). The germline V and J ends were trimmed by 0 bases and 4 bases, with 12 bases remaining between them. The CDR3 spans 15 residues. The germline gives CDR1 SGDLS, CDR2 YYNGEE. In nucleotides, the CDR3 is TGTGCCAGCAGCGTAGGACCGCGAGCGGCAGATACGCAGTATTTT. Protein: CASSVGPRAADTQYF.

The genes are TRBV28 and TRBJ2-5; D gene uncertain. This CDR3 is built from 14 residues. The ends were cut back, 2 bases at V and 3 bases at J, with 10 bases in the middle. Germline V gene sequence: CDR1 MDHEN, CDR2 SYDVKM. CDR3 sequence: CASSLQLTKETQYF. The CDR3 nucleotides are TGTGCCAGCAGTTTACAACTAACGAAAGAGACCCAGTACTTC.

The rearrangement links TRBV14 to TRBJ1-2; TRBD1 matches 9 bases. The CDR3 is 15 residues long. With 1 base clipped from V and 7 bases from J, the junction kept 7 bases outside the gene matches. Germline V CDR1 and CDR2: SGHDN, FVKESK. CDR3 amino acids: CASSQGDRARAGYTF. The DNA of the CDR3 is TGTGCCAGCAGCCAAGGGGACAGGGCCAGGGCTGGCTACACCTTC.

The V call is TRBV6-5, the J call TRBJ1-5; TRBD1 is a possible D gene (5 bases). Germline V lookup: CDR1 MNHEY, CDR2 SVGAGI. CDR3 length: 15 amino acids. V dropped 2 bases and J dropped 10 bases, with 18 bases sitting between them. The CDR3 DNA follows: TGTGCCAGCAGTTACAGCAGGGCTGATCCCCAACCCCAGCATTTT. Protein sequence: CASSYSRADPQPQHF.

V gene TRBV4-3 combines with J gene TRBJ1-2; weak D call: TRBD1 (5 bases). There are 15 residues in the CDR3. Between the trimmed V and J ends, which lost 0 bases and 2 bases, there was a span of 10 bases. Germline V CDR1 and CDR2: LGHNA, YSLEER. The CDR3 DNA reads as TGCGCCAGCAGCCAAGACGGCAAGGGGAACTATGGCTACACCTTC. Its protein product is CASSQDGKGNYGYTF.